The 5 T cell receptor beta chains reported below all come from one sample, sequenced in a study of blood T cell repertoires in COVID-19. Sequenced by immunoSEQ multiplex PCR; TCRdb stores in-frame clones only, minus some. The sample consists of 300,000 or so clones, about 84% of them appearing once. Sequencing used peripheral blood. All receptors come from a woman in her forties or fifties with acute or convalescent COVID-19.

The rearrangement joins TRBV24-1 to TRBJ2-5; 14 bases fit TRBD2. The CDR3 is 20 amino acids. J gave up 0 bases and V 4 bases, and 12 bases lay outside the gene matches. Germline V lookup: CDR1 KGHDR, CDR2 SFDVKD. In DNA form, the CDR3 reads TGTGCCACCAGTGACACGACTAGCGGGAGGGCCGGGGGACACCAAGAGACCCAGTACTTC. It is translated as CATSDTTSGRAGGHQETQYF.

The V and J genes are TRBV4-3 and TRBJ1-6; possible D gene TRBD1, 6 bases. Trimming took off 0 bases at V and 4 bases at J, with 13 bases between the two ends. The germline V gene encodes CDR1 LGHNA and CDR2 YSLEER. The CDR3 is made up of 17 amino acids. The CDR3 sequence: CASSQDWGHQYNSPLHF. In nucleotides, the CDR3 is TGCGCCAGCAGCCAAGATTGGGGGCATCAGTATAATTCACCCCTCCACTTT.

The chain combines TRBV7-2 with TRBJ2-1; perhaps TRBD1 as D (5 bases). CDR1 and CDR2 from the germline V gene are SGHTA and FQGNSA. The V gene lost 5 bases and the J gene lost 4 bases, with 15 bases spanning the gap. This CDR3 is built from 15 residues. This chain's CDR3 is CASSQAGWGYNEQFF. The CDR3 nucleotides are TGTGCCAGCAGCCAGGCAGGGTGGGGTTACAATGAGCAGTTCTTC.

This clone was recorded only once. This chain uses TRBV5-4 with TRBJ1-4; D is unclear. Per the germline V gene, CDR1 is SGHNT and CDR2 is YYREEE (reference sequence). Between the trimmed V and J ends, which lost 0 bases and 8 bases, there was a span of 11 bases. The CDR3 consists of 14 residues. CDR3 sequence reads: CASSLELRAEKLFF. The CDR3 nucleotides read TGTGCCAGCAGCTTGGAACTTAGAGCGGAAAAACTGTTTTTT.

This chain connects TRBV4-2 to TRBJ2-1; 7 bases are a match to TRBD1. CDR1 is LGHNA, CDR2 YNFKEQ, per germline. The CDR3 loop spans 17 amino acids. Unmatched junction bases numbered 7, after V lost 0 bases and J lost 2 bases. CDR3 protein: CASSQDLPQGAYNEQFF. In DNA, the CDR3 is TGTGCCAGCAGCCAAGATCTCCCCCAGGGGGCCTACAATGAGCAGTTCTTC.